These 24 T cell receptor beta chains were sequenced from one sample in a study of siplizumab effects on memory and regulatory T cells. Only in-frame clones appear in the TCRdb table, and some are missing; sequencing was by immunoSEQ multiplex PCR. This sample has about 91,000 clones, with approximately 94% found just once. The sequenced material came from CD8+ T cells sorted from blood. Every receptor here comes from a human donor in good health.

This clone occurred a few times. V and J are TRBV27 and TRBJ2-1; TRBD2 might be the D (5 bases). From germline, CDR1 is MNHEY and CDR2 SMNVEV (reference sequence). CDR3 length equals 15 residues. Trimming cost V 7 bases and J 0 bases, with 13 bases left between them. The chain's CDR3 is CASKLSGSSYNEQFF. CDR3 DNA: TGTGCCAGCAAGTTGAGCGGCAGCTCCTACAATGAGCAGTTCTTC.

This chain uses TRBV29-1 with TRBJ1-2, with D hard to call. The CDR3 contains 13 residues. The V gene's germline CDR1 is SQVTM and CDR2 ANQGSEA. V lost 2 bases, J lost 12 bases, and 19 bases lay in between. CDR3 residues: CSVESGTPSGHTF. The CDR3 DNA reads as TGCAGCGTTGAAAGTGGTACACCGTCCGGTCACACCTTC.

This clone was picked up one time. The chain carries TRBV27 and TRBJ2-1, with TRBD2 matching over 8 bases. Losses at the gene ends were 5 bases for V and 0 bases for J; bases not matched to a gene: 6. The CDR3 contains 16 residues. Germline V gene lookup returns CDR1 MNHEY and CDR2 SMNVEV (reference sequence). This CDR3 reads CASSAPGTSSYNEQFF. As DNA, the CDR3 is TGTGCCAGCAGTGCACCCGGGACTAGCTCCTACAATGAGCAGTTCTTC.

The V gene is TRBV13, the J gene TRBJ2-3; the D gene is possibly TRBD2 (6 bases). V lost 5 bases, J lost 9 bases, and 12 bases lay in between. The CDR3 consists of 12 residues. Germline-derived CDR1 and CDR2 are PRHDT and FYEKMQ (reference sequence). CDR3 DNA: TGTGCCAGCAGCCCCTGGGACTGGACGCAGTATTTT. It is translated as CASSPWDWTQYF.

The chain combines TRBV5-5 with TRBJ2-3; perhaps D is TRBD1 or TRBD2 (5 bases each). Trimming pared 0 bases from V and 2 bases from J, leaving 22 bases between. Germline V lookup: CDR1 SGHKS, CDR2 YYEKEE (reference sequence). CDR3 length: 19 residues. The CDR3 sequence: CASSLAGRLGRTITDTQYF. The CDR3 DNA follows: TGTGCCAGCAGCTTGGCCGGACGATTGGGACGGACCATCACAGATACGCAGTATTTT.

The chain joins TRBV6-4 to TRBJ2-2, with 8 bases matching TRBD1. CDR3 length: 16 residues. Germline values: CDR1 MRHNA, CDR2 SNTAGT. J was trimmed by 6 bases and V by 3 bases; bases with no gene match: 9. CDR3 in amino acids: CASSETGGSISGELFF. The CDR3 bases are TGTGCCAGCAGTGAAACAGGGGGGTCGATCTCCGGGGAGCTGTTTTTT.

This clone was counted a single time. The J gene is TRBJ1-5, the V gene TRBV5-5, with 9 bases lining up with TRBD1. J lost 5 bases, V lost 4 bases, and 4 bases had no gene match. Germline V gene sequence: CDR1 SGHKS, CDR2 YYEKEE (reference sequence). This CDR3 has 14 residues. Here the CDR3 DNA reads TGTGCCAGCAGCCCAGGGACAGGGTATCAGCCCCAGCATTTT. Residues: CASSPGTGYQPQHF.

The chain couples TRBV5-6 to TRBJ1-1; possible D gene TRBD1, 6 bases. The CDR3 extends over 15 amino acids. The V end was cut by 0 bases, the J end by 5 bases, with 14 bases between. The germline CDR1 and CDR2 sequences are SGHDT and YYEEEE. The CDR3 nucleotides read TGTGCCAGCAGCTTGGTTGGCCAGGGGAGAACTGAAGCTTTCTTT. Protein: CASSLVGQGRTEAFF.

The V gene is TRBV5-4, the J gene TRBJ2-3; 8 nucleotides line up with TRBD2. CDR3 length: 15 residues. J lost 7 bases, V lost 0 bases, and 7 bases had no gene match. Germline V gene sequence: CDR1 SGHNT, CDR2 YYREEE (reference sequence). This CDR3 is CASSLELAETNTQYF. DNA for the CDR3: TGTGCCAGCAGCTTGGAACTAGCGGAGACTAATACGCAGTATTTT.

The rearrangement joins TRBV19 to TRBJ2-1; TRBD2 agrees at 10 bases. Trimming took 6 bases from V and 7 from J; bases not matched to a gene: 9. CDR1 and CDR2 from the germline V gene are LNHDA and SQIVND (reference sequence). The CDR3 loop spans 15 amino acids. In DNA form, the CDR3 reads TGTGCCAGTAGCGCCTCTTCTAGCGGGAGAAATGAGCAGTTCTTC. Encoded protein: CASSASSSGRNEQFF.

The gene calls are TRBV10-2 and TRBJ2-1, with 7 bases lining up with TRBD1. The length of the CDR3 is 12 residues. Unmatched junction bases numbered 0, after V lost 2 bases and J lost 8 bases. Germline V gene lookup returns CDR1 WSHSY and CDR2 SAAADI. The chain's CDR3 is CASSEQGDEQFF. CDR3 coding DNA: TGCGCCAGCAGTGAGCAGGGGGATGAGCAGTTCTTC.

The rearrangement links TRBV29-1 to TRBJ2-7; no definite D call. From germline, CDR1 is SQVTM and CDR2 ANQGSEA. This CDR3 spans 12 amino acids. V was trimmed by 4 bases and J by 2 bases, leaving 9 bases between them. The CDR3 DNA is TGCAGCGTTGTTTGGTCAACCTACGAGCAGTACTTC. Its translation is CSVVWSTYEQYF.

The chain has TRBV7-9 and TRBJ2-7; tentatively, D is TRBD1 (5 bases). This CDR3 contains 13 residues. The V and J ends lost 4 bases and 6 bases respectively, with 13 bases between them. Looked up from germline, CDR1 is SEHNR and CDR2 is FQNEAQ (reference sequence). CDR3 sequence (DNA): TGTGCCAGCAGCTACGCAGGGCCGGGCGAGCAGTACTTC. This gives the protein CASSYAGPGEQYF.

In its sample, this clone was seen once. The gene calls are TRBV7-9 and TRBJ1-2, with TRBD1 matching 9 bases. CDR3 length: 15 amino acids. Germline V gives CDR1 SEHNR, CDR2 FQNEAQ (reference sequence). V lost 3 bases, J lost 6 bases, and 8 bases stayed unmatched. The CDR3 protein is CASSLPDRGVDGYTF. In DNA form, the CDR3 reads TGTGCCAGCAGCTTGCCGGACAGGGGAGTGGATGGCTACACCTTC.

This rearrangement joins TRBV19 to TRBJ2-7, with D perhaps being TRBD1 or TRBD2 (5 bases each). The CDR3 totals 16 residues. V lost 5 bases, J lost 2 bases, and 19 bases lay in between. CDR1 LNHDA and CDR2 SQIVND come from the germline V gene (reference sequence). The CDR3 loop is CASSWGSGDATYEQYF. The CDR3, as DNA: TGTGCCAGTAGTTGGGGATCCGGGGACGCAACCTACGAGCAGTACTTC.

The chain joins TRBV7-9 to TRBJ1-2; the D is unclear. Between the trimmed V and J ends, which lost 0 bases and 2 bases, there was a span of 4 bases. The CDR3 totals 13 residues. The V gene's germline CDR1 is SEHNR and CDR2 FQNEAQ (reference sequence). The CDR3 DNA sequence: TGTGCCAGCAGCTTAGCGGGCAACTATGGCTACACCTTC. Translated: CASSLAGNYGYTF.

The chain combines TRBV4-1 with TRBJ2-3, with unresolved D. The CDR3 loop spans 14 amino acids. V lost 0 bases and J lost 8, with 12 bases in between. The germline V gene encodes CDR1 MGHRA and CDR2 YSYEKL. CDR3 region: CASSQEVAVSTQYF. CDR3 bases: TGCGCCAGCAGCCAAGAGGTGGCGGTCTCTACGCAGTATTTT.

The rearrangement joins TRBV6-6 to TRBJ2-7; 7 positions agree with TRBD2. V lost 8 bases, J lost 2 bases, and 3 bases stayed unmatched. This CDR3 is built from 12 residues. From germline, CDR1 is MNHNY and CDR2 SVGAGI (reference sequence). The CDR3 nucleotides are TGTGCCAGCGGGACTAACCCCTACGAGCAGTACTTC. This encodes CASGTNPYEQYF.

The J gene is TRBJ1-4, the V gene TRBV13, with a weak D call TRBD1 (5 bases). The CDR3 has 16 residues. Per the germline V gene, CDR1 is PRHDT and CDR2 is FYEKMQ (reference sequence). Trimming shortened V by 1 base and J by 3 bases, and 12 bases separated the two germline ends. The DNA of the CDR3 is TGTGCCAGCAGCTTAGCCTCAGGACACCCTAATGAAAAACTGTTTTTT. It specifies CASSLASGHPNEKLFF.

The CDR3, as DNA: TGTGCCAGCAGCAAAAGAGTTAGACAGGGCTTAGGTGAGCAGTTCTTC. This codes for CASSKRVRQGLGEQFF. V and J are TRBV21-1 and TRBJ2-1; the table's D call, TRBD1, was not checked against the DNA. TRBV21-1 is reported as a pseudogene. CDR3 length equals 16 residues.

The chain is built from TRBV15 and TRBJ2-5; 9 bases are a match to TRBD2. With V trimmed by 1 base and J by 5 bases, 11 bases remained unmatched. The CDR3 is made up of 17 amino acids. Per germline, CDR1 LNHNV and CDR2 YYDKDF (reference sequence). The CDR3 coding sequence is TGTGCCACCAGCAGAGGGGAGTCAGCGGGAGGATCCGAGACCCAGTACTTC. It translates to CATSRGESAGGSETQYF.

The V and J genes are TRBV13 and TRBJ2-3, with 7 bases lining up with TRBD2. With V trimmed by 1 base and J by 5 bases, 12 bases remained unmatched. CDR1 PRHDT and CDR2 FYEKMQ come from the germline V gene (reference sequence). The CDR3 contains 17 residues. This CDR3 reads CASSLDNGAGAGDTQYF. CDR3 nucleotides: TGTGCCAGCAGCTTAGATAATGGGGCGGGAGCAGGAGATACGCAGTATTTT.

The genes are TRBV4-3 and TRBJ1-1, with 7 positions matching TRBD1. Germline CDR1 is LGHNA and CDR2 is YSLEER. Trimming took 0 bases from V and 0 from J; bases not matched to a gene: 7. This CDR3 comprises 17 residues. The CDR3 bases are TGCGCCAGCAGCCAAGACAGGACAGGCACCATGAACACTGAAGCTTTCTTT. It is translated as CASSQDRTGTMNTEAFF.

The sample holds a few counts of this clone. The genes are TRBV4-1 and TRBJ1-1; 8 bases align to TRBD1. The CDR3 runs to 16 residues. CDR1 is MGHRA and CDR2 is YSYEKL in the germline V gene. Trimming at V came to 0 bases and at J to 4 bases, leaving 7 bases not matched to a gene. In DNA, the CDR3 is TGCGCCAGCAGCCAAGATCTGGACAGGGTGGGCACTGAAGCTTTCTTT. Translation: CASSQDLDRVGTEAFF.